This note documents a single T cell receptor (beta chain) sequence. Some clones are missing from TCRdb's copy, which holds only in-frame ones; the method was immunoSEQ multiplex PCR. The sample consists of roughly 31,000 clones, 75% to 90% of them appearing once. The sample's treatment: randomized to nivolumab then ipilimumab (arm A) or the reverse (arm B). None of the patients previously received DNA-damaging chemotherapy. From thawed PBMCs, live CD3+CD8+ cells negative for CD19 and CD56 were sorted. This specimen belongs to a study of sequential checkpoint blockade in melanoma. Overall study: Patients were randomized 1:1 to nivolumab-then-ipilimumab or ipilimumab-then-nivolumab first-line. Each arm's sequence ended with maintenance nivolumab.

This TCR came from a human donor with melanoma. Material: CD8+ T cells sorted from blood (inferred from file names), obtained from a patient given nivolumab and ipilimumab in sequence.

This CDR3 reads CASSLDRSGGTAGELFF. The CDR3, as DNA: TGTGCCAGCAGCTTGGATCGTTCGGGGGGCACCGCCGGGGAGCTGTTTTTT. The rearrangement links TRBV5-4 to TRBJ2-2, with D maybe TRBD2 (7 bases). V shed 0 bases and J shed 6 bases, with 18 bases lying between them. The CDR3 spans 17 residues. Per the germline V gene, CDR1 is SGHNT and CDR2 is YYREEE (reference sequence).